The rows below give T cell receptor beta chains drawn from one sample of a study of blood T cell repertoires in COVID-19. Profiled with immunoSEQ multiplex PCR; TCRdb holds only in-frame clones, not every one. This table holds some 360,000 clones, about nine tenths found once. The source material was PBMCs or T cells enriched from blood (not recorded which). These TCRs come from a woman aged 25 to 45 who had been exposed to COVID-19. Each CDR3 is given with its conserved first and last residue. A D gene is named only where the DNA matches it firmly. Clone size is shown for a subset of rows, as once, few, many or a class of expanded clone.

len	j_gene	v_gene	d_gene	abundance	CDR3aa	CDR3nt
15	TRBJ2-5	TRBV7-9	.	.	CASSLEGLYQETQYF	TGTGCCAGCAGCTTAGAGGGACTCTATCAAGAGACCCAGTACTTC
12	TRBJ2-4	TRBV7-9	.	.	CASSSQKNIQYF	TGTGCCAGCAGCTCACAGAAAAACATTCAGTACTTC
14	TRBJ2-2	TRBV2	.	.	CASSEGGYSGELFF	TGTGCCAGCAGTGAAGGCGGATACTCCGGGGAGCTGTTTTTT
15	TRBJ1-3	TRBV2	.	.	CASSAWTFSGNTIYF	TGTGCCAGCAGTGCCTGGACTTTTTCTGGAAACACCATATATTTT
15	TRBJ1-2	TRBV7-9	.	.	CASSFGDGTNYGYTF	TGTGCCAGCAGCTTTGGAGACGGGACTAACTATGGCTACACCTTC
18	TRBJ1-2	TRBV28	TRBD1	.	CASSPIPGTGDENYGYTF	TGTGCCAGCAGCCCAATTCCGGGGACAGGCGATGAAAACTATGGCTACACCTTC
13	TRBJ2-7	TRBV9	TRBD2	.	CASSGSGSYEQYF	TGTGCCAGCAGCGGGAGCGGGAGCTACGAGCAGTACTTC
12	TRBJ2-7	TRBV7-2	TRBD1	.	CASSLGDRDQYF	TGTGCCAGCAGCTTGGGCGACAGGGACCAGTACTTC
16	TRBJ1-5	TRBV7-6	TRBD1	few	CASSWDRAHSNQPQHF	TGTGCCAGCAGCTGGGACAGGGCGCATAGCAATCAGCCCCAGCATTTT
14	TRBJ1-1	TRBV5-1	.	once	CASSLQASNTEAFF	TGCGCCAGCAGCCTACAGGCCTCGAACACTGAAGCTTTCTTT
16	TRBJ2-6	TRBV18	.	.	CASSLTGISGANVLTF	TGTGCCAGCTCACTTACAGGGATCTCTGGGGCCAACGTCCTGACTTTC